The clone carrying this T cell receptor (beta chain) was detected only a few times. Its cognate antigen is unknown. Construction of the TCRbeta library involved unique molecular identifiers. In TCRdb, the PCR reads were re-called with MiXCR into one record per CDR3 protein. The sample records approximately 980,000 distinct CDR3 sequences, roughly 29% being singletons. Germline CDR1 is SEHNR and CDR2 is FQNEAQ (reference sequence). CDR3 length: 14 residues. V lost 6 bases, J lost 9 bases, and 18 bases lay in between. The source of the sample is a study of T-cell reconstitution after alpha-beta-depleted transplantation in children. Study-wide results and limits: Hyperexpanded clones declined; after one year, newly produced T cells mostly supplied diversity. Recipient T cells and thymic progenitors that survived gave rise to the high TCRbeta diversity observed at day 60 in some patients. Expanded graft clones, several hundred of them, were reportedly the source of alpha-beta T cells about two months after transplant.

Specimen: PBMCs, mostly from graft donor cells, collected 360 days after TCRalphabeta/CD19-depleted stem cell transplant. This clonotype originated in a boy in the first two years of life who had a stem cell transplant for SCID, so the T cells may come from the graft donor. The chain employs TRBV7-9 and TRBJ2-1; a weak D match, TRBD1 (5 bases). The CDR3 coding sequence is TGTGCCAGCAGTTACTCACAGGTCCCCGGTGAGCAGTTCTTC. Amino acids: CASSYSQVPGEQFF.